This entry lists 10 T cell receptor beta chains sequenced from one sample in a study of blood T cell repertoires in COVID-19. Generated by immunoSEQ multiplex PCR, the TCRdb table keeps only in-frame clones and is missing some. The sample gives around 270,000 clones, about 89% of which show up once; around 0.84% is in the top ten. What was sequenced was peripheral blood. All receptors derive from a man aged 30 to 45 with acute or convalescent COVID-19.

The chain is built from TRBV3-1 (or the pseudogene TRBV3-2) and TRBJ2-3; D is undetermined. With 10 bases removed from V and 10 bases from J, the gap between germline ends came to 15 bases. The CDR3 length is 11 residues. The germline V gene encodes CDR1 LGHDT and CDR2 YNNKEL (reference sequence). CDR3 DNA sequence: TGTGCCACCCCCCCGGGTTCTTCGCAGTATTTT. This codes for CATPPGSSQYF.

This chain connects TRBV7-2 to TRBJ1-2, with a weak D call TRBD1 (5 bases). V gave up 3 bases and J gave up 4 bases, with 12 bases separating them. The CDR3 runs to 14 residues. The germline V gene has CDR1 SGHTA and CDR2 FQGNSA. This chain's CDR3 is CASSFSRGGYGYTF. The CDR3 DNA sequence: TGTGCCAGCAGCTTTAGTAGGGGTGGCTATGGCTACACCTTC.

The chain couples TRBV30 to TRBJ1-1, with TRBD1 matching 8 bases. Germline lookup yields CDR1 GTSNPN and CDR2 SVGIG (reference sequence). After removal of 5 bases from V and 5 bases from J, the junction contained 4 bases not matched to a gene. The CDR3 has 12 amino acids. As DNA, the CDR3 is TGTGCCTGGGATACAGGGGGTACTGAAGCTTTCTTT. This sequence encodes CAWDTGGTEAFF.

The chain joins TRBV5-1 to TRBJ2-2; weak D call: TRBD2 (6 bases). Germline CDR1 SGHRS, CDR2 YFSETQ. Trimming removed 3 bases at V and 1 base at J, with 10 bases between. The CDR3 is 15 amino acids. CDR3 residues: CASSWGGENTGELFF. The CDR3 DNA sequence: TGCGCCAGCAGCTGGGGCGGGGAGAACACCGGGGAGCTGTTTTTT.

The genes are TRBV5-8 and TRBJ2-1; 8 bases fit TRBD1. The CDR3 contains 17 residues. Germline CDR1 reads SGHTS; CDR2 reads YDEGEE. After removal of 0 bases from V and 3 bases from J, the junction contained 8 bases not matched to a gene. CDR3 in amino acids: CASSLVIGQGFYNEQFF. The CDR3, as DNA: TGTGCCAGCAGCTTGGTTATAGGACAGGGATTCTACAATGAGCAGTTCTTC.

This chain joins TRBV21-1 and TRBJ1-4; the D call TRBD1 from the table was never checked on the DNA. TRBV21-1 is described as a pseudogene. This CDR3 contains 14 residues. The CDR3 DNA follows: TGTGCTGCCCTAGAGGGGGCTGGAGTTGAAAAACTGTTTTTT. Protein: CAALEGAGVEKLFF.

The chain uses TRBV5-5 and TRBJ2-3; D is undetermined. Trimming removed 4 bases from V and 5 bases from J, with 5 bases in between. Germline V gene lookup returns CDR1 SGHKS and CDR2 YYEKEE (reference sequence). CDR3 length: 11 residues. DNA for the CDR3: TGTGCCAGCAGCGCACAAGATACGCAGTATTTT. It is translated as CASSAQDTQYF. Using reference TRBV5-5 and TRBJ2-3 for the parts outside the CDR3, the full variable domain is DAGVTQSPTHLIKTRGQQVTLRCSPISGHKSVSWYQQVLGQGPQFIFQYYEKEERGRGNFPDRFSARQFPNYSSELNVNALLLGDSALYLCASSAQDTQYFGPGTRLTVL.

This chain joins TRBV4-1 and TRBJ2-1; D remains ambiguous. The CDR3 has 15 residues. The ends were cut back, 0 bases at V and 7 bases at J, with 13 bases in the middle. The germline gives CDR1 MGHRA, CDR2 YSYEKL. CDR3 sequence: CASSQDSPAWNEQFF. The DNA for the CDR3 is TGCGCCAGCAGCCAAGATTCGCCCGCGTGGAATGAGCAGTTCTTC.

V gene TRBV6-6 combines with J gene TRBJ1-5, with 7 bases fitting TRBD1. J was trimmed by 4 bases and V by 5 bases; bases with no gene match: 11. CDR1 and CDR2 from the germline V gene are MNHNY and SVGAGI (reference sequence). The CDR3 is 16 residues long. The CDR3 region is CASSPRDRAHNQPQHF. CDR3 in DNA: TGTGCCAGCAGTCCCCGGGACAGAGCCCATAATCAGCCCCAGCATTTT.

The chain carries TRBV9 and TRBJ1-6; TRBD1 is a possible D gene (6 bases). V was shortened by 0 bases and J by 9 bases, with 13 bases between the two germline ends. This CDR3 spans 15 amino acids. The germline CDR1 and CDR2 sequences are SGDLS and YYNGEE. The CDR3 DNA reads TGTGCCAGCAGCGTAGGCAACAGGGTCGCTTCACCCCTCCACTTT. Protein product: CASSVGNRVASPLHF.